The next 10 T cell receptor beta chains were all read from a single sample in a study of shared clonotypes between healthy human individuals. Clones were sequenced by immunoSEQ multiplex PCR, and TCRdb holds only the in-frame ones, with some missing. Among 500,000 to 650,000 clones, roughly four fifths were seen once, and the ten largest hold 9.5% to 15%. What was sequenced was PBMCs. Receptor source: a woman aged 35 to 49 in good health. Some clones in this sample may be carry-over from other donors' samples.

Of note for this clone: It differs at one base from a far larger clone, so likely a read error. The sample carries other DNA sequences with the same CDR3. The CDR3 coding sequence is TGCGCCAGCAGTTTCCTCCGCTACTCACCCTACGAGCAGTACTTC. This translates into CASSFLRYSPYEQYF. The chain is built from TRBV7-8 and TRBJ2-7; D is unresolved. The CDR3 extends over 15 amino acids. Germline CDR1 SGHVS, CDR2 FQNEAQ.

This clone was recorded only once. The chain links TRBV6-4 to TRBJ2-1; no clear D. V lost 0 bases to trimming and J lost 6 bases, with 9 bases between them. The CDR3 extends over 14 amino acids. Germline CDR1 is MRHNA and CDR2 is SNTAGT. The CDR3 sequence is CASSDSGYSNEQFF. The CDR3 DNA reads TGTGCCAGCAGTGACTCTGGCTACTCCAATGAGCAGTTCTTC.

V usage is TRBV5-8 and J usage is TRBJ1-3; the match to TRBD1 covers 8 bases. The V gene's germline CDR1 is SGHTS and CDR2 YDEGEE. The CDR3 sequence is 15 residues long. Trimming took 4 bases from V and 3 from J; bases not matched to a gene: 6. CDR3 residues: CASSIDRGYGNTIYF. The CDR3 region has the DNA TGTGCCAGCAGCATCGACAGGGGTTATGGAAACACCATATATTTT.

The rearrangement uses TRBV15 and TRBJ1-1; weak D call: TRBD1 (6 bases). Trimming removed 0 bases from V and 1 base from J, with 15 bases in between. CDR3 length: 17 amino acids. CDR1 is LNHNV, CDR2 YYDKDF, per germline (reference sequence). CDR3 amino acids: CATSRDRVGRGNTEAFF. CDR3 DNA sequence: TGTGCCACCAGCAGAGATCGGGTTGGCAGGGGGAACACTGAAGCTTTCTTT.

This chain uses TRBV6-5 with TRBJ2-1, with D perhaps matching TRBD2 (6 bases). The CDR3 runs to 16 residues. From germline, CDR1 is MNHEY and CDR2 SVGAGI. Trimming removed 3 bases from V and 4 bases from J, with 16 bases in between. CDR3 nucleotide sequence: TGTGCCAGCAGTTATGCGGGGTATCGGGCTTACAATGAGCAGTTCTTC. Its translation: CASSYAGYRAYNEQFF.

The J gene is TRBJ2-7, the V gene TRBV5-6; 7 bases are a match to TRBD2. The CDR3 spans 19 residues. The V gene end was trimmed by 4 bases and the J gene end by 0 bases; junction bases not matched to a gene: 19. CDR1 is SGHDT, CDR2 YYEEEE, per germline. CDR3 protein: CASSRTFRPSGFSSYEQYF. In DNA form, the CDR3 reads TGTGCCAGCAGCCGAACATTTAGGCCTAGCGGATTTTCCTCCTACGAGCAGTACTTC.

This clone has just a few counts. CDR3 DNA: TGCGCCAGCAGCCAAGGGGTTGGGCGACAAGAGACCCAGTACTTC. It translates to CASSQGVGRQETQYF. The rearrangement links TRBV4-1 to TRBJ2-5; D unresolved. Germline CDR1 MGHRA, CDR2 YSYEKL. The CDR3 covers 15 residues. V was clipped by 1 base and J by 2 bases, with 11 bases between them.

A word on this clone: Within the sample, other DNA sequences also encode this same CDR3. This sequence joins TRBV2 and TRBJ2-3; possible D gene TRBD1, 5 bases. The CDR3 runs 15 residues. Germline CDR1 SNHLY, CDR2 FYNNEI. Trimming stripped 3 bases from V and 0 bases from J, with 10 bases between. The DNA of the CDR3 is TGTGCCAGCAGTGAGCAGGGCGGAAGCACAGATACGCAGTATTTT. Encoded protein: CASSEQGGSTDTQYF.

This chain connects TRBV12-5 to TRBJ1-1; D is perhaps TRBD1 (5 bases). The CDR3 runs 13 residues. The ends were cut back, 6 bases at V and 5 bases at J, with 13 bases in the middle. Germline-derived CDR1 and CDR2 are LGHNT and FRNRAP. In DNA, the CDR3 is TGTGCTAGTGGCCTGGAACGGGGGACTGAAGCTTTCTTT. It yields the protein CASGLERGTEAFF.

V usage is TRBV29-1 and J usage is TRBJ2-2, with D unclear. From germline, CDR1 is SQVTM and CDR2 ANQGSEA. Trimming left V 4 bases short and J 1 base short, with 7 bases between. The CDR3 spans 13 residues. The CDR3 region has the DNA TGCAGCGTTGGGTCAGTGAACACCGGGGAGCTGTTTTTT. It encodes CSVGSVNTGELFF.